These T cell receptor beta chains were read from a single sample in a study of response to subunit inactivated influenza vaccine. TCRdb re-analysed the RT-PCR reads in MiXCR, keeping a single row per CDR3 protein. The table lists roughly 710,000 distinct CDR3 sequences, around 13% of them singletons. The sequencing here drew on PBMCs from blood, taken about 14 days before vaccination. The receptors were gathered from a man aged 45-65 years who received an inactivated influenza vaccine. CDR3s include the opening cysteine and the closing phenylalanine or tryptophan. The order of the fields is CDR3 DNA, CDR3 protein, clone size, J gene, V gene, CDR3 length, D gene. D genes are given only for firm matches. Some rows have no size entry. The others give once, few or many, or a class for an expanded clone.

cdr3_nt: TGTGCCAGCAGCCAAGGAGGGATCAATCAGCCCCAGCATTTT
cdr3_aa: CASSQGGINQPQHF
clone_size: NA
j_call: TRBJ1-5
v_call: TRBV4-2
cdr3_length: 14
d_call: NA

cdr3_nt: TGTGCCAGCAAGGGGGCCAAAAACATTCAGTACTTC
cdr3_aa: CASKGAKNIQYF
clone_size: many
j_call: TRBJ2-4
v_call: TRBV6-5
cdr3_length: 12
d_call: NA

cdr3_nt: TGTGCCAGCAGTCTTCTACGTGGCTACACCTTC
cdr3_aa: CASSLLRGYTF
clone_size: NA
j_call: TRBJ1-2
v_call: TRBV12-3/TRBV12-4
cdr3_length: 11
d_call: NA

cdr3_nt: TGTGCCAGCACCCGCCAGCCGGGTGAAGCTTTCTTT
cdr3_aa: CASTRQPGEAFF
clone_size: NA
j_call: TRBJ1-1
v_call: TRBV12-3/TRBV12-4
cdr3_length: 12
d_call: NA

cdr3_nt: TGTGCCAGCAGTTTCGGGGGGGCTCTAGCGGGGCGATTC
cdr3_aa: CASSFGGALAGRF
clone_size: few
j_call: TRBJ2-1
v_call: TRBV12-3/TRBV12-4
cdr3_length: 13
d_call: TRBD2

cdr3_nt: TGCGCCAGCAGCTTGAGGTCACAGTACAATGAGCAGTTCTTC
cdr3_aa: CASSLRSQYNEQFF
clone_size: NA
j_call: TRBJ2-1
v_call: TRBV5-1
cdr3_length: 14
d_call: NA

cdr3_nt: TGTGCCAGCAGTGGCAGGGGCACGAACACCGGGGAGCTGTTTTTT
cdr3_aa: CASSGRGTNTGELFF
clone_size: few
j_call: TRBJ2-2
v_call: TRBV12-3/TRBV12-4
cdr3_length: 15
d_call: NA

cdr3_nt: TGCGCCAGCAGCTTGGACGGGATTTCTAGCACAGATACGCAGTATTTT
cdr3_aa: CASSLDGISSTDTQYF
clone_size: few
j_call: TRBJ2-3
v_call: TRBV5-1
cdr3_length: 16
d_call: NA

cdr3_nt: TGTGCCAGCAGTTCTGAGGGGGTTAACATGAACACTGAAGCTTTCTTT
cdr3_aa: CASSSEGVNMNTEAFF
clone_size: many
j_call: TRBJ1-1
v_call: TRBV28
cdr3_length: 16
d_call: NA

cdr3_nt: TGCAGTGCTAGACAAAAAGAGACCCAGTACTTC
cdr3_aa: CSARQKETQYF
clone_size: NA
j_call: TRBJ2-5
v_call: TRBV20-1
cdr3_length: 11
d_call: NA

cdr3_nt: TGCGCCAGCAGCCAAGATTGGGGAGGGGTCCCTACCTACGAGCAGTACTTC
cdr3_aa: CASSQDWGGVPTYEQYF
clone_size: few
j_call: TRBJ2-7
v_call: TRBV4-3
cdr3_length: 17
d_call: TRBD2

cdr3_nt: TGCAGCGTTGTCTATGGAACTGAAGCTTTCTTT
cdr3_aa: CSVVYGTEAFF
clone_size: NA
j_call: TRBJ1-1
v_call: TRBV29-1
cdr3_length: 11
d_call: NA

cdr3_nt: TGTGCCAGCAGGACAATAAGCGAGGCTTTCTTT
cdr3_aa: CASRTISEAFF
clone_size: NA
j_call: TRBJ1-1
v_call: TRBV2
cdr3_length: 11
d_call: NA

cdr3_nt: TGTGCCAGCAGTTACTCGGTACGGGGGGGCCAGTACGAGCAGTACTTC
cdr3_aa: CASSYSVRGGQYEQYF
clone_size: NA
j_call: TRBJ2-7
v_call: TRBV6-5
cdr3_length: 16
d_call: TRBD2

cdr3_nt: TGCGCCAGCAGCCAACCGGGGGGGCCTGACACCGGGGAGCTGTTTTTT
cdr3_aa: CASSQPGGPDTGELFF
clone_size: NA
j_call: TRBJ2-2
v_call: TRBV5-1
cdr3_length: 16
d_call: TRBD2

cdr3_nt: TGCAGTGCTCGTAGTGCAGCTCCCACGAACACTGAAGCTTTCTTT
cdr3_aa: CSARSAAPTNTEAFF
clone_size: NA
j_call: TRBJ1-1
v_call: TRBV20-1
cdr3_length: 15
d_call: NA

cdr3_nt: TGCAGCGTTGAAGATCTAGCGGGAGCTTCCGAGCAGTACTTC
cdr3_aa: CSVEDLAGASEQYF
clone_size: few
j_call: TRBJ2-7
v_call: TRBV29-1
cdr3_length: 14
d_call: TRBD2

cdr3_nt: TGTGCCAGCAGCCCCATAGGCACAAACTACGAGCAGTACTTC
cdr3_aa: CASSPIGTNYEQYF
clone_size: few
j_call: TRBJ2-7
v_call: TRBV5-6
cdr3_length: 14
d_call: NA

cdr3_nt: TGCAGTGCGAGCGAGGTGGCTAGCGGGGGGTCCTACGAGCAGTACTTC
cdr3_aa: CSASEVASGGSYEQYF
clone_size: few
j_call: TRBJ2-7
v_call: TRBV20-1
cdr3_length: 16
d_call: TRBD2

cdr3_nt: TGTGCCAGCAGCCATAGAGGAGGGATTGAAGCTTTCTTT
cdr3_aa: CASSHRGGIEAFF
clone_size: NA
j_call: TRBJ1-1
v_call: TRBV12-3/TRBV12-4
cdr3_length: 13
d_call: NA

cdr3_nt: TGTGCCAGCAGCCTGGACAGGGGTGGTGAAAAACTGTTTTTT
cdr3_aa: CASSLDRGGEKLFF
clone_size: NA
j_call: TRBJ1-4
v_call: TRBV11-2
cdr3_length: 14
d_call: TRBD1

cdr3_nt: TGCGCCAGCAGACCGACAGGGAGCGGTGGGGTATCCTACGAGCAGTACTTC
cdr3_aa: CASRPTGSGGVSYEQYF
clone_size: few
j_call: TRBJ2-7
v_call: TRBV5-1
cdr3_length: 17
d_call: TRBD1

cdr3_nt: TGTGCCAGCAGTGGACAGAACACCGGGGAGCTGTTTTTT
cdr3_aa: CASSGQNTGELFF
clone_size: NA
j_call: TRBJ2-2
v_call: TRBV6-1
cdr3_length: 13
d_call: NA

cdr3_nt: TGCAGTGCTTCGCCCGGGCTAACCGTTTTTCGGGATACGCAGTATTTT
cdr3_aa: CSASPGLTVFRDTQYF
clone_size: NA
j_call: TRBJ2-3
v_call: TRBV20-1
cdr3_length: 16
d_call: NA

cdr3_nt: TGTGCCAGCAGCTTAGGGGCCAAACCCACAGATACGCAGTATTTT
cdr3_aa: CASSLGAKPTDTQYF
clone_size: NA
j_call: TRBJ2-3
v_call: TRBV7-2
cdr3_length: 15
d_call: NA

cdr3_nt: TGTGCCAGCAGTCCGACAGTGCAAGAGACCCAGTACTTC
cdr3_aa: CASSPTVQETQYF
clone_size: NA
j_call: TRBJ2-5
v_call: TRBV27
cdr3_length: 13
d_call: NA

cdr3_nt: TGTGCCAGCAGTTTAGGATCTAGCAAGGAGACCCAGTACTTC
cdr3_aa: CASSLGSSKETQYF
clone_size: NA
j_call: TRBJ2-5
v_call: TRBV28
cdr3_length: 14
d_call: NA

cdr3_nt: TGTGCCAGCAGCGACAGCGGGGGTTTTTCCTACGAGCAGTACTTC
cdr3_aa: CASSDSGGFSYEQYF
clone_size: few
j_call: TRBJ2-7
v_call: TRBV14
cdr3_length: 15
d_call: TRBD2

cdr3_nt: TGTGCCAGCACTGAGGCGACTAGCATCTACAATGAGCAGTTCTTC
cdr3_aa: CASTEATSIYNEQFF
clone_size: NA
j_call: TRBJ2-1
v_call: TRBV7-2
cdr3_length: 15
d_call: TRBD2

cdr3_nt: TGTGCCACCAGCAGAGAGCGGGAGGGGTATGAGACCCAGTACTTC
cdr3_aa: CATSREREGYETQYF
clone_size: NA
j_call: TRBJ2-5
v_call: TRBV15
cdr3_length: 15
d_call: TRBD2

cdr3_nt: TGTGCCAGCAGCTTAAACGACCTCGGGGAGCAGTACTTC
cdr3_aa: CASSLNDLGEQYF
clone_size: few
j_call: TRBJ2-7
v_call: TRBV7-6
cdr3_length: 13
d_call: NA

cdr3_nt: TGTGCCAGCAGCCCCAACTTGGGGCAGGGGGTATACGAGCAGTTCTTC
cdr3_aa: CASSPNLGQGVYEQFF
clone_size: NA
j_call: TRBJ2-1
v_call: TRBV3-1
cdr3_length: 16
d_call: TRBD1

cdr3_nt: TGTGCCAGCAGTTACTCGAACTTCCTAGCGGAGTACAATGAGCAGTTCTTC
cdr3_aa: CASSYSNFLAEYNEQFF
clone_size: NA
j_call: TRBJ2-1
v_call: TRBV6-2/TRBV6-3
cdr3_length: 17
d_call: TRBD2

cdr3_nt: TGCGCCAGCAGCCAGCTTGGGGTATCCTACGAGCAGTACTTC
cdr3_aa: CASSQLGVSYEQYF
clone_size: few
j_call: TRBJ2-7
v_call: TRBV5-1
cdr3_length: 14
d_call: NA

cdr3_nt: TGCAGCGTTTACGGAGGGGGGCCCACTGAAGCTTTCTTT
cdr3_aa: CSVYGGGPTEAFF
clone_size: NA
j_call: TRBJ1-1
v_call: TRBV29-1
cdr3_length: 13
d_call: NA

cdr3_nt: TGTGCCAGCTTCGGGACTAGCGGGAGAGCGAACACCGGGGAGCTGTTTTTT
cdr3_aa: CASFGTSGRANTGELFF
clone_size: NA
j_call: TRBJ2-2
v_call: TRBV4-2
cdr3_length: 17
d_call: TRBD2

cdr3_nt: TGCAGTGCTGGGGGTCGACAGAATCAGCCCCAGCATTTT
cdr3_aa: CSAGGRQNQPQHF
clone_size: few
j_call: TRBJ1-5
v_call: TRBV20-1
cdr3_length: 13
d_call: NA

cdr3_nt: TGTGCCAGCAGCAAAGGTGACAGGGGGCTGTACGAGCAGTACTTC
cdr3_aa: CASSKGDRGLYEQYF
clone_size: few
j_call: TRBJ2-7
v_call: TRBV21-1
cdr3_length: 15
d_call: NA

cdr3_nt: TGCGCCAGCAGTCAGAGTCAAGAGACCCAGTACTTC
cdr3_aa: CASSQSQETQYF
clone_size: few
j_call: TRBJ2-5
v_call: TRBV5-1
cdr3_length: 12
d_call: NA

cdr3_nt: TGTGCCAGCAGCCAAGATGTTGACGGGAGAGGGGATACCCAGTACTTC
cdr3_aa: CASSQDVDGRGDTQYF
clone_size: NA
j_call: TRBJ2-5
v_call: TRBV4-2
cdr3_length: 16
d_call: NA

cdr3_nt: TGTGCCAGCAGTCTTCAGGGACGCTCCTACGAGCAGTACTTC
cdr3_aa: CASSLQGRSYEQYF
clone_size: many
j_call: TRBJ2-7
v_call: TRBV12-3/TRBV12-4
cdr3_length: 14
d_call: NA

cdr3_nt: TGTGCCAGCAGAACAGCTAACTATGGCTACACCTTC
cdr3_aa: CASRTANYGYTF
clone_size: many
j_call: TRBJ1-2
v_call: TRBV6-5
cdr3_length: 12
d_call: NA

cdr3_nt: TGTGCCAGCAGCTTCGACTCCGGGGCATACGAGCAGTACTTC
cdr3_aa: CASSFDSGAYEQYF
clone_size: NA
j_call: TRBJ2-7
v_call: TRBV12-3/TRBV12-4
cdr3_length: 14
d_call: NA

cdr3_nt: TGCAGTGCTAGAGTTCGTTTCCCCGCTCCTGAAGCTTTCTTT
cdr3_aa: CSARVRFPAPEAFF
clone_size: few
j_call: TRBJ1-1
v_call: TRBV20-1
cdr3_length: 14
d_call: NA

cdr3_nt: TGTGCCATCAGTGCTACAGTGCGACAGGAGACCCAGTACTTC
cdr3_aa: CAISATVRQETQYF
clone_size: NA
j_call: TRBJ2-5
v_call: TRBV10-3
cdr3_length: 14
d_call: NA

cdr3_nt: TGTGCCAGTTCCTCGGGGGGGGTCGAGCAGTACTTC
cdr3_aa: CASSSGGVEQYF
clone_size: many
j_call: TRBJ2-7
v_call: TRBV12-3/TRBV12-4
cdr3_length: 12
d_call: TRBD2

cdr3_nt: TGTGCCAGCAGCTTAGTTTGGGGGCAAGGTGGAAACACCATATATTTT
cdr3_aa: CASSLVWGQGGNTIYF
clone_size: few
j_call: TRBJ1-3
v_call: TRBV7-2
cdr3_length: 16
d_call: NA

cdr3_nt: TGTGCCAGCAGCGACAGGTTGGGTACCTACGAGCAGTACTTC
cdr3_aa: CASSDRLGTYEQYF
clone_size: NA
j_call: TRBJ2-7
v_call: TRBV6-1
cdr3_length: 14
d_call: NA

cdr3_nt: TGCAGCGTTGAAGGATGGGGGGGAAATGAGCAGTTCTTC
cdr3_aa: CSVEGWGGNEQFF
clone_size: NA
j_call: TRBJ2-1
v_call: TRBV29-1
cdr3_length: 13
d_call: TRBD2

cdr3_nt: TGCAGTGCTGCACTAGGAACAGATACGCAGTATTTT
cdr3_aa: CSAALGTDTQYF
clone_size: NA
j_call: TRBJ2-3
v_call: TRBV20-1
cdr3_length: 12
d_call: NA

cdr3_nt: TGTGCCAGCAGCTTATTCTTAGGGGCCGCCTACGAGCAGTACTTC
cdr3_aa: CASSLFLGAAYEQYF
clone_size: NA
j_call: TRBJ2-7
v_call: TRBV7-2
cdr3_length: 15
d_call: NA

cdr3_nt: TGCGCCAGCAGCTTCGGGGGGTCCCGAGGAGAGACCCAGTACTTC
cdr3_aa: CASSFGGSRGETQYF
clone_size: few
j_call: TRBJ2-5
v_call: TRBV5-1
cdr3_length: 15
d_call: TRBD2

cdr3_nt: TGTGCCAGCAGTGAGCGGGCGTTCAATGAGCAGTTCTTC
cdr3_aa: CASSERAFNEQFF
clone_size: NA
j_call: TRBJ2-1
v_call: TRBV27
cdr3_length: 13
d_call: NA

cdr3_nt: TGCGCCAGCAGCTTGGATTGGGGCGGGGATATTCAGTACTTC
cdr3_aa: CASSLDWGGDIQYF
clone_size: NA
j_call: TRBJ2-4
v_call: TRBV5-1
cdr3_length: 14
d_call: NA

cdr3_nt: TGTGCCAGCATCAGGGGGCGCGGGGAAGCTTTCTTT
cdr3_aa: CASIRGRGEAFF
clone_size: NA
j_call: TRBJ1-1
v_call: TRBV6-5
cdr3_length: 12
d_call: TRBD1